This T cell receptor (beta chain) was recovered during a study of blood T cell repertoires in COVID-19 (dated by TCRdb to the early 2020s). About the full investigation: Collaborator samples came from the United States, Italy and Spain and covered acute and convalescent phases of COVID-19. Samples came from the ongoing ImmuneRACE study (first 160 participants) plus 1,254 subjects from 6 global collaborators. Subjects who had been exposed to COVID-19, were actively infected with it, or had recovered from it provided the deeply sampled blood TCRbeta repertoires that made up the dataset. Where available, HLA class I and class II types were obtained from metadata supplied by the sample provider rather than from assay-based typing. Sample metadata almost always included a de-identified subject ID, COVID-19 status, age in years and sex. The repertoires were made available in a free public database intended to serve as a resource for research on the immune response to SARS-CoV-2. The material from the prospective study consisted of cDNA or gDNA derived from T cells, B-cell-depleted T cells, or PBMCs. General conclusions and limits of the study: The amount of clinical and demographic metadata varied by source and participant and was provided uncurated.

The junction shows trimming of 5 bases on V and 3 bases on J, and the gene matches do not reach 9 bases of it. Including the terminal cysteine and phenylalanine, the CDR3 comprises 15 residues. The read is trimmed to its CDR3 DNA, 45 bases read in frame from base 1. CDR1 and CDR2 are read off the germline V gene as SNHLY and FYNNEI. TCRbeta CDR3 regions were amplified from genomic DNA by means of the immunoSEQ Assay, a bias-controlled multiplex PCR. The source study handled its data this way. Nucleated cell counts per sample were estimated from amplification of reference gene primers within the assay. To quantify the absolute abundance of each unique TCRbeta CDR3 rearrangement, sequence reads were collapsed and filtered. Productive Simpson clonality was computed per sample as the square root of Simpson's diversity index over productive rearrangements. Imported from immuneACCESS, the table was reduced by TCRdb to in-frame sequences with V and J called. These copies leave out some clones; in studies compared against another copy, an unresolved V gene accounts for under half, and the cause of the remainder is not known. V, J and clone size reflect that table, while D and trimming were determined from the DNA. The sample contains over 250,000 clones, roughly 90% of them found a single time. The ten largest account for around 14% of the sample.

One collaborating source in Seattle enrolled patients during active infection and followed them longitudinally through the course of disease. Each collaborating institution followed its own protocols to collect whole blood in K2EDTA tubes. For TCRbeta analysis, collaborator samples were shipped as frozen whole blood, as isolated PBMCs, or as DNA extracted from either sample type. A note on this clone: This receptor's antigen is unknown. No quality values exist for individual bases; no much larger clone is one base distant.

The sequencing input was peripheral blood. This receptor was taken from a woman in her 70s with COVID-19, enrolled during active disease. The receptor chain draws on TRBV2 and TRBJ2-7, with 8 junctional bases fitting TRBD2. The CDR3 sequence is CASSKNREGFYEQYF. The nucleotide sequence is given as TGTGCCAGCAGTAAAAACCGGGAGGGGTTCTACGAGCAGTACTTC.